The 13 T cell receptor beta chains presented below share a single source sample, sequenced in a study of siplizumab effects on memory and regulatory T cells. Sequencing was performed with immunoSEQ multiplex PCR; in TCRdb, only in-frame clones are kept and a portion is missing. This table holds 90,000 to 95,000 clones, more than 95% found once. The sample consisted of naive CD4+ T cells sorted from blood. These receptors were taken from a human donor in good health.

V usage is TRBV5-4 and J usage is TRBJ2-5; 10 bases align to TRBD2. The CDR3 spans 17 residues. V gave up 0 bases and J gave up 5 bases; unmatched junction bases: 10. The germline gives CDR1 SGHNT, CDR2 YYREEE (reference sequence). CDR3 region: CASSLGLSGGEVETQYF. DNA of the CDR3: TGTGCCAGCAGCTTGGGACTAAGCGGGGGGGAGGTGGAGACCCAGTACTTC.

CDR3 sequence (DNA): TGTGCCAGCAGCCAAGATCTAACGGCTAGGAACACTGAAGCTTTCTTT. Encoded protein: CASSQDLTARNTEAFF. This chain uses TRBV14 with TRBJ1-1; no clear D. The CDR3 spans 16 residues. Trimming stripped 0 bases from V and 1 base from J, with 12 bases between. CDR1 SGHDN and CDR2 FVKESK come from the germline V gene.

In nucleotides, the CDR3 is TGCGCCAGCAGCTTCGGGACTAGCGGGGGGGCTAGCACAGATACGCAGTATTTT. Residues: CASSFGTSGGASTDTQYF. The chain couples TRBV5-1 to TRBJ2-3, with 16 positions matching TRBD2. The CDR3 has 18 amino acids. Germline V gene data show CDR1 as SGHRS and CDR2 as YFSETQ. Trimming removed 2 bases from V and 0 bases from J; junction bases left unmatched: 3.

The chain carries TRBV6-5 and TRBJ1-6, with D maybe TRBD1 (6 bases). V shed 5 bases and J shed 7 bases, with 12 bases lying between them. Germline CDR1 reads MNHEY; CDR2 reads SVGAGI. The CDR3 extends over 14 amino acids. The CDR3 here is CASSGGQSNSPLHF. The CDR3 DNA sequence: TGTGCCAGCAGTGGCGGACAGAGCAATTCACCCCTCCACTTT.

This chain uses TRBV9 with TRBJ2-1; possibly TRBD2 for D (5 bases). Trimming removed 0 bases from V and 5 bases from J, with 15 bases in between. CDR1 and CDR2 from the germline V gene are SGDLS and YYNGEE. This CDR3 region has 16 residues. CDR3 sequence: CASSVGAGLGDNEQFF. The CDR3 DNA is TGTGCCAGCAGCGTAGGCGCGGGCCTTGGCGACAATGAGCAGTTCTTC.

The V and J genes are TRBV5-1 and TRBJ2-7, with TRBD1 identical over 7 bases. Germline V gives CDR1 SGHRS, CDR2 YFSETQ. This CDR3 is 14 amino acids long. J was trimmed by 4 bases and V by 3 bases; bases with no gene match: 7. CDR3 in amino acids: CASSSGQKIYEQYF. CDR3 sequence (DNA): TGCGCCAGCAGCTCGGGACAGAAGATATACGAGCAGTACTTC. Full variable domain (rest looked up from reference TRBV5-1 and TRBJ2-7): KAGVTQTPRYLIKTRGQQVTLSCSPISGHRSVSWYQQTPGQGLQFLFEYFSETQRNKGNFPGRFSGRQFSNSRSEMNVSTLELGDSALYLCASSSGQKIYEQYFGPGTRLTVT.

This chain connects TRBV7-9 to TRBJ2-6; D ambiguous. This CDR3 is 19 amino acids long. The V end lost 4 bases, the J end lost 0 bases, and 19 bases lay between the germline ends. Germline CDR1 and CDR2: SEHNR and FQNEAQ (reference sequence). The CDR3 loop reads CASSSTSGPQFSGANVLTF. In DNA, the CDR3 is TGTGCCAGCAGCTCGACCTCAGGTCCCCAATTCTCTGGGGCCAACGTCCTGACTTTC.

The rearrangement links TRBV30 to TRBJ1-1; D gene ambiguous. Germline CDR1 reads GTSNPN; CDR2 reads SVGIG (reference sequence). Trimming took off 4 bases at V and 0 bases at J, with 12 bases between the two ends. This CDR3 has 14 residues. The CDR3 DNA reads TGTGCCTGGATGCGGCAGATCATGAACACTGAAGCTTTCTTT. It yields the protein CAWMRQIMNTEAFF. The full variable domain, with the rest looked up from reference TRBV30 and TRBJ1-1, is SQTIHQWPATLVQPVGSPLSLECTVEGTSNPNLYWYRQAAGRGLQLLFYSVGIGQISSEVPQNLSASRPQDRQFILSSKKLLLSDSGFYLCAWMRQIMNTEAFFGQGTRLTVV.

CDR3 residues: CAIGQGRTLYNEQFF. The CDR3 DNA sequence: TGTGCCATCGGACAGGGACGAACACTCTACAATGAGCAGTTCTTC. The chain carries TRBV10-3 and TRBJ2-1, with 8 bases identical to TRBD1. Germline V gene lookup returns CDR1 ENHRY and CDR2 SYGVKD. The CDR3 has 15 amino acids. V dropped 8 bases and J dropped 3; count of bases not matched to a gene: 9.

J is TRBJ2-2 and V is TRBV5-1, with 9 bases aligning to TRBD1. Germline assignment: CDR1 SGHRS and CDR2 YFSETQ. Germline trimming cut 4 bases from V and 5 bases from J; bases unmatched to any gene: 9. The length of the CDR3 is 16 residues. The CDR3 DNA reads TGCGCCAGCAGCCCGTTCCTAGGGACAGGGACCGGGGAGCTGTTTTTT. As protein: CASSPFLGTGTGELFF.

The V and J genes are TRBV30 and TRBJ2-7, with TRBD1 identical over 8 bases. CDR1 is GTSNPN, CDR2 SVGIG, per germline (reference sequence). The trim removed 3 bases at V and 2 bases at J, leaving 9 bases unmatched. CDR3 size: 15 residues. DNA of the CDR3: TGTGCCTGGAGGGGACAACAGGGGGAGGCCTACGAGCAGTACTTC. Translation gives CAWRGQQGEAYEQYF.

J is TRBJ1-3 and V is TRBV19; possible D gene TRBD1, 5 bases. CDR3 length: 15 amino acids. Germline V gene data show CDR1 as LNHDA and CDR2 as SQIVND (reference sequence). Trimming stripped 7 bases from V and 3 bases from J, with 16 bases between. The CDR3 nucleotides read TGTGCCAGTATTGTCAAAGGGACGGGTGGAAACACCATATATTTT. The encoded protein is CASIVKGTGGNTIYF.

This clone is a singleton in its sample. Here the CDR3 DNA reads TGCAGCGTTCGTGGAAACTCTGGAAACACCATATATTTT. Translating it yields CSVRGNSGNTIYF. The J gene is TRBJ1-3, the V gene TRBV29-1; D not certain. The V end lost 5 bases, the J end lost 0 bases, and 8 bases lay between the germline ends. This CDR3 contains 13 residues. The V gene's germline CDR1 is SQVTM and CDR2 ANQGSEA.